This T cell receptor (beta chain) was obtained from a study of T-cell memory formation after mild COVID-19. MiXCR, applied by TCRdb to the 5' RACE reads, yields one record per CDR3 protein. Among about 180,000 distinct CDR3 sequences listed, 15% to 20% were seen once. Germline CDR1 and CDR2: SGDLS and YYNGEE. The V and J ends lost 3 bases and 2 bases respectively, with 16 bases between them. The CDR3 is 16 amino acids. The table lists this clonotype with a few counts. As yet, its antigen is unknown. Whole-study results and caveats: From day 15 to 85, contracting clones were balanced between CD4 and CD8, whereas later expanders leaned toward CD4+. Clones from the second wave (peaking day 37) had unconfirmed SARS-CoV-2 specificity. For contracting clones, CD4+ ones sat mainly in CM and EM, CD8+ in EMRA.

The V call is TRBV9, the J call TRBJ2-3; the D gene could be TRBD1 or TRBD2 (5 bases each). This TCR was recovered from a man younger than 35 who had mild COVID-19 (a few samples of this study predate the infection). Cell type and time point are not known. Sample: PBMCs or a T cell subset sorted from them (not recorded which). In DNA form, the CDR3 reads TGTGCCAGCAGCGCGGGGCCTCTTCCCTCCACAGATACGCAGTATTTT. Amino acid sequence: CASSAGPLPSTDTQYF.